These 31 T cell receptor beta chains came from one sample sequenced in a study of identical twins. TCRdb reprocessed the 5' RACE reads via MiXCR and lists one record per CDR3 protein. The sample has more than 1.5 million distinct CDR3 sequences; 25% to 35% are singletons. Material for sequencing was cord blood. All receptors derive from a newborn girl in good health.

This clonotype was detected a few times. The rearrangement uses TRBV20-1 and TRBJ2-1, with TRBD1 matching over 7 bases. This CDR3 has 13 residues. Germline V lookup: CDR1 DFQATT, CDR2 SNEGSKA (reference sequence). The V gene end was trimmed by 1 base and the J gene end by 4 bases; junction bases not matched to a gene: 1. The CDR3 coding sequence is TGCAGTGCTAGAGGACAGGGATACAATGAGCAGTTCTTC. This gives the protein CSARGQGYNEQFF.

The V gene is TRBV27, the J gene TRBJ2-7; the match to TRBD2 covers 8 bases. V trimming: 4 bases; J trimming: 6 bases; junction bases outside the gene matches: 5. CDR1 and CDR2 from the germline V gene are MNHEY and SMNVEV (reference sequence). This CDR3 spans 13 amino acids. CDR3 sequence reads: CASSWAGTSEQYF. DNA of the CDR3: TGTGCCAGCAGTTGGGCCGGGACTAGCGAGCAGTACTTC.

The J gene is TRBJ2-3, the V gene TRBV7-9; no clear D gene. Trimming took 6 bases from V and 8 from J, leaving 18 bases between them. The CDR3 consists of 14 residues. The germline V gene has CDR1 SEHNR and CDR2 FQNEAQ (reference sequence). CDR3 nucleotides: TGTGCCAGCAGTCTCCCAAGTTTCTTAGGTACGCAGTATTTT. It specifies CASSLPSFLGTQYF.

This clonotype was observed a few times. The rearrangement links TRBV20-1 to TRBJ2-3; D remains ambiguous. The CDR3 sequence is 14 residues long. Germline V lookup: CDR1 DFQATT, CDR2 SNEGSKA (reference sequence). V was shortened by 5 bases and J by 4 bases, with 16 bases between the two germline ends. CDR3 protein: CSAGSPGSADTQYF. The CDR3 DNA reads TGCAGTGCTGGTTCCCCCGGATCGGCAGATACGCAGTATTTT.

V usage is TRBV5-6 and J usage is TRBJ2-3; D gene uncertain. Germline-derived CDR1 and CDR2 are SGHDT and YYEEEE. V lost 1 base, J lost 0 bases, and 15 bases lay in between. This CDR3 spans 17 amino acids. The chain's CDR3 is CASSLMAPPISTDTQYF. DNA of the CDR3: TGTGCCAGCAGCTTGATGGCGCCGCCGATCAGCACAGATACGCAGTATTTT.

This clonotype was picked up a small number of times. The V and J genes are TRBV24-1 and TRBJ2-1; the D gene is possibly TRBD2 (5 bases). Germline loops: CDR1 KGHDR, CDR2 SFDVKD. The CDR3 covers 11 residues. Trimming took off 5 bases at V and 9 bases at J, with 7 bases between the two ends. The CDR3 DNA reads TGTGCCACCAGTGTCAGCGGTGAGCAGTTCTTC. Translation gives CATSVSGEQFF.

For this clonotype: Compared with germline, one end of the junction differs, possibly owing to a read error. The chain joins TRBV9 to TRBJ1-1; D gene ambiguous. Germline assignment: CDR1 SGDLS and CDR2 YYNGEE. CDR3 length equals 13 residues. CDR3 residues: CACSVGPLREAFF. The CDR3 DNA is TGTGCCTGCAGCGTAGGACCCCTACGTGAAGCTTTCTTT.

V and J are TRBV20-1 and TRBJ2-7, with TRBD1 matching over 7 bases. V dropped 4 bases and J dropped 2; count of bases not matched to a gene: 8. The CDR3 is made up of 14 amino acids. The germline CDR1 and CDR2 sequences are DFQATT and SNEGSKA (reference sequence). The DNA of the CDR3 is TGCAGTGCTATCCCCTGGACAGGCACCTACGAGCAGTACTTC. This encodes CSAIPWTGTYEQYF.

This clonotype was detected many times. Its ends do not fully match the called genes, so a read error is possible. The V gene is TRBV5-1, the J gene TRBJ2-1; TRBD2 agrees at 12 bases. Germline CDR1 reads SGHRS; CDR2 reads YFSETQ. The CDR3 length is 15 residues. The CDR3 DNA is TGTGCCAGCAGCTTAGGGACTAGCGGGTACAATGAGCAGTTCTTC. Its translation is CASSLGTSGYNEQFF.

This clonotype occurred a few times. The J gene is TRBJ2-3, the V gene TRBV3-1; 8 bases are a match to TRBD2. The CDR3 runs to 15 residues. Germline V gene data show CDR1 as LGHDT and CDR2 as YNNKEL (reference sequence). V was clipped by 0 bases and J by 6 bases; unmatched bases: 5. The CDR3 DNA reads as TGTGCCAGCAGCCAAGACCGACTAGCGATGGATACGCAGTATTTT. Translating gives CASSQDRLAMDTQYF.

This clonotype was detected a few times. The V and J genes are TRBV6-2 or TRBV6-3 and TRBJ1-4; 8 bases are shared with TRBD1. After removal of 6 bases from V and 5 bases from J, the junction contained 5 bases not matched to a gene. Germline V gene data show CDR1 as MNHEY and CDR2 as SVGEGT. This CDR3 is 14 amino acids long. This CDR3 is CASRGQVKNEKLFF. DNA of the CDR3: TGTGCCAGCAGGGGACAGGTGAAGAATGAAAAACTGTTTTTT.

This clonotype was counted between two and nine times. The chain links TRBV29-1 to TRBJ2-7, with 7 bases that match TRBD1. The junction had 8 bases not matched to a gene; V was cut back by 5 bases and J by 7 bases. The CDR3 covers 12 residues. CDR1 and CDR2 (germline): SQVTM, ANQGSEA. For the CDR3, the DNA is TGCAGCGTTTCGGACAGGTTAGGGGAGCAGTACTTC. Amino acid sequence: CSVSDRLGEQYF.

This clonotype appeared once. The chain combines TRBV12-3 or TRBV12-4 with TRBJ2-3, with a tentative D call TRBD2 (6 bases). Trimming cost V 3 bases and J 15 bases, with 22 bases left between them. The CDR3 spans 14 residues. CDR3 sequence reads: CASSFGGMGDTEYF. For the CDR3, the DNA is TGTGCCAGCAGTTTTGGGGGGATGGGAGATACGGAATATTTT.

This clonotype was recorded many times. The chain employs TRBV29-1 and TRBJ1-1, with D unclear. The CDR3 extends over 11 amino acids. Trimming stripped 5 bases from V and 1 base from J, with 5 bases between. The V gene's germline CDR1 is SQVTM and CDR2 ANQGSEA. As DNA, the CDR3 is TGCAGCGTTCCCGAGAACACTGAAGCTTTCTTT. This codes for CSVPENTEAFF.

The chain has TRBV20-1 and TRBJ2-3; TRBD2 might be the D (6 bases). The CDR3 consists of 12 residues. Trimming cost V 6 bases and J 3 bases, with 10 bases left between them. Looked up from germline, CDR1 is DFQATT and CDR2 is SNEGSKA (reference sequence). CDR3 in DNA: TGCAGTGCCCGGGGGTGGACAGATACGCAGTATTTT. This translates into CSARGWTDTQYF.

The V gene is TRBV5-1, the J gene TRBJ2-5, with TRBD2 matching 10 bases. This CDR3 is built from 16 residues. The V gene end was trimmed by 2 bases and the J gene end by 4 bases; junction bases not matched to a gene: 8. Germline assignment: CDR1 SGHRS and CDR2 YFSETQ. Here the CDR3 DNA reads TGCGCCAGCAGCTTTGCGAGCGGGAGGGCCCCAGAGACCCAGTACTTC. This codes for CASSFASGRAPETQYF.

The J gene is TRBJ2-1, the V gene TRBV21-1; whether TRBD2, the table's D call, matches the DNA was not checked. TRBV21-1 is a listed pseudogene. The CDR3 covers 17 residues. CDR3: CASSKPGVAAYTYEQFF. CDR3 coding DNA: TGTGCCAGCAGCAAACCCGGAGTGGCCGCATATACCTACGAGCAGTTCTTC.

As DNA, the CDR3 is TGCGCCAACGGGACTTGGAACACTGAAGCTTTCTTT. Translation gives CANGTWNTEAFF. This chain connects TRBV5-1 to TRBJ1-1, with a weak D call TRBD1 (5 bases). Trimming left V 9 bases short and J 1 base short, with 10 bases between. This CDR3 contains 12 residues. The germline gives CDR1 SGHRS, CDR2 YFSETQ.

This clonotype was found a few times. The chain recombines TRBV28 with TRBJ2-7, with TRBD2 identical over 8 bases. The CDR3 is made up of 15 amino acids. The germline V gene encodes CDR1 MDHEN and CDR2 SYDVKM. V was clipped by 8 bases and J by 0 bases; unmatched bases: 9. DNA of the CDR3: TGTGCCAGCCGGAGTCCCGGGACTAGCTCCTACGAGCAGTACTTC. This encodes CASRSPGTSSYEQYF.

V usage is TRBV7-9 and J usage is TRBJ2-7, with a tentative D call TRBD2 (7 bases). The germline V and J ends were trimmed by 2 bases and 7 bases, with 18 bases remaining between them. Germline CDR1 SEHNR, CDR2 FQNEAQ (reference sequence). This CDR3 spans 15 amino acids. In nucleotides, the CDR3 is TGTGCCAGCAGCTTAAGGCTAGCGGAGGGGGGTGAGCAGTACTTC. Its translation is CASSLRLAEGGEQYF. The full variable domain, with the rest looked up from reference TRBV7-9 and TRBJ2-7, is DTGVSQNPRHKITKRGQNVTFRCDPISEHNRLYWYRQTLGQGPEFLTYFQNEAQLEKSRLLSDRFSAERPKGSFSTLEIQRTEQGDSAMYLCASSLRLAEGGEQYFGPGTRLTVT.

This clonotype appeared a single time. One junction end disagrees with the germline gene, perhaps due to a read error. V and J are TRBV6-2 or TRBV6-3 and TRBJ2-7; D is undetermined. The CDR3 runs 13 residues. Germline values: CDR1 MNHEY, CDR2 SVGEGT. As DNA, the CDR3 is TGTGTCAGCAGTTACCCAGGTCTTTACGAGCAGTACTTC. It translates to CVSSYPGLYEQYF.

A few counts support this clonotype. V is TRBV3-1 and J is TRBJ2-7, with 7 bases identical to TRBD1. The CDR3 extends over 14 amino acids. V gave up 3 bases and J gave up 6 bases; unmatched junction bases: 8. From germline, CDR1 is LGHDT and CDR2 YNNKEL (reference sequence). CDR3 nucleotides: TGTGCCAGCAGCCAGACCGGGACAGTCTCCGAGCAGTACTTC. This translates into CASSQTGTVSEQYF.

This clonotype was counted only a few times. The chain employs TRBV14 and TRBJ2-1; 9 bases map to TRBD2. Germline CDR1 is SGHDN and CDR2 is FVKESK. J was trimmed by 7 bases and V by 2 bases; bases with no gene match: 9. The CDR3 totals 16 residues. The CDR3 DNA reads as TGTGCCAGCAGCCAAACGGTGGCGGGAGGGGATAATGAGCAGTTCTTC. This sequence encodes CASSQTVAGGDNEQFF.

The table lists this clonotype with a count of one. V usage is TRBV20-1 and J usage is TRBJ2-7, with 11 bases matching TRBD2. The junction had 5 bases not matched to a gene; V was cut back by 1 base and J by 9 bases. The CDR3 covers 13 residues. CDR1 and CDR2 from the germline V gene are DFQATT and SNEGSKA (reference sequence). The CDR3 DNA is TGCAGTGCTAGAGCATCCGGGACTAGCGGGCAGTACTTC. Protein: CSARASGTSGQYF.

This clonotype has more than one count but fewer than ten. The genes are TRBV7-9 and TRBJ1-1; TRBD1 matches at 9 bases. With V trimmed by 4 bases and J by 1 base, 4 bases remained unmatched. Germline loops: CDR1 SEHNR, CDR2 FQNEAQ (reference sequence). CDR3 length equals 15 residues. The CDR3 loop reads CASSSHRGPNTEAFF. The CDR3 DNA reads as TGTGCCAGCAGCTCCCACAGGGGGCCGAACACTGAAGCTTTCTTT.

The chain recombines TRBV20-1 with TRBJ2-4; D uncertain. The better agreement between TRBJ2-7 and the DNA end casts doubt on the J call. The CDR3 runs 9 residues. From germline, CDR1 is DFQATT and CDR2 SNEGSKA (reference sequence). CDR3 DNA sequence: TGCAGTGCTAGGTTCGAGCAGTACTTC. It yields the protein CSARFEQYF.

This clonotype was seen more than once but under ten times. V usage is TRBV3-1 and J usage is TRBJ2-7; TRBD2 aligns across 10 bases. This CDR3 has 16 amino acids. Germline V gives CDR1 LGHDT, CDR2 YNNKEL (reference sequence). V dropped 1 base and J dropped 2; count of bases not matched to a gene: 5. CDR3 sequence reads: CASSQALAGETYEQYF. The CDR3, as DNA: TGTGCCAGCAGCCAAGCTCTAGCGGGGGAGACCTACGAGCAGTACTTC.

The chain links TRBV7-8 to TRBJ2-7; D gene uncertain. Germline CDR1 is SGHVS and CDR2 is FQNEAQ. The V gene lost 3 bases and the J gene lost 8 bases, with 8 bases spanning the gap. The CDR3 extends over 11 amino acids. CDR3 loop: CASSFASQQYF. CDR3 nucleotide sequence: TGTGCCAGCAGCTTTGCCAGCCAGCAGTACTTC.

The chain is built from TRBV11-2 and TRBJ2-4; D unclear. The J call could be wrong; TRBJ2-7 is a better fit for the DNA end. Germline values: CDR1 SGHAT, CDR2 FQNNGV. CDR3 length: 12 amino acids. The CDR3 region has the DNA TGTGCCAGCAGCCCCCCTGGTCTCGAGCAGTACTTC. Its translation: CASSPPGLEQYF.

The chain combines TRBV7-2 with TRBJ1-2, with 10 bases fitting TRBD1. Germline CDR1 and CDR2: SGHTA and FQGNSA. The CDR3 sequence is 16 residues long. The junction had 11 bases not matched to a gene; V was cut back by 6 bases and J by 4 bases. In DNA form, the CDR3 reads TGTGCCAGCAGTCCTATCGGGACAGGGGAGATCTATGGCTACACCTTC. Translated: CASSPIGTGEIYGYTF.

This clonotype turned up a few times. The rearrangement uses TRBV3-1 and TRBJ1-2; no clear D gene. Germline CDR1 is LGHDT and CDR2 is YNNKEL (reference sequence). With 3 bases removed from V and 4 bases from J, the gap between germline ends came to 12 bases. The CDR3 contains 14 residues. For the CDR3, the DNA is TGTGCCAGCAGCCACTTCCTCGTCGGCTATGGCTACACCTTC. Amino acids: CASSHFLVGYGYTF.